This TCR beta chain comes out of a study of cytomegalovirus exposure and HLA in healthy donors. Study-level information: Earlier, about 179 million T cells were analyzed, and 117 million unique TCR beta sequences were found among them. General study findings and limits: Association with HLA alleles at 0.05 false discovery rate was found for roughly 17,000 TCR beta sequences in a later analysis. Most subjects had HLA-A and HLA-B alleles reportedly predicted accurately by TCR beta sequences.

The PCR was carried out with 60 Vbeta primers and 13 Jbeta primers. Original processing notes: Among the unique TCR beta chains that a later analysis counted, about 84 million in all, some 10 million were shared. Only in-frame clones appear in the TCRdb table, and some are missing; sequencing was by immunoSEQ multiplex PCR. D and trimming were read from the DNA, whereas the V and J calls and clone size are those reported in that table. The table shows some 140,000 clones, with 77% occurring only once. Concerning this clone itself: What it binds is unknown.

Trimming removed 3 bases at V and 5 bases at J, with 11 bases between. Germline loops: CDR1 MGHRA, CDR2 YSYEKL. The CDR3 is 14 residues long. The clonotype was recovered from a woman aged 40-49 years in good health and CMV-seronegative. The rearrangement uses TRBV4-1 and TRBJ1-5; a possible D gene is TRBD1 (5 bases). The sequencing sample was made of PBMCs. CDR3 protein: CASSQRQSDQPQHF. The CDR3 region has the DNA TGCGCCAGCAGCCAGAGACAGTCCGATCAGCCCCAGCATTTT.